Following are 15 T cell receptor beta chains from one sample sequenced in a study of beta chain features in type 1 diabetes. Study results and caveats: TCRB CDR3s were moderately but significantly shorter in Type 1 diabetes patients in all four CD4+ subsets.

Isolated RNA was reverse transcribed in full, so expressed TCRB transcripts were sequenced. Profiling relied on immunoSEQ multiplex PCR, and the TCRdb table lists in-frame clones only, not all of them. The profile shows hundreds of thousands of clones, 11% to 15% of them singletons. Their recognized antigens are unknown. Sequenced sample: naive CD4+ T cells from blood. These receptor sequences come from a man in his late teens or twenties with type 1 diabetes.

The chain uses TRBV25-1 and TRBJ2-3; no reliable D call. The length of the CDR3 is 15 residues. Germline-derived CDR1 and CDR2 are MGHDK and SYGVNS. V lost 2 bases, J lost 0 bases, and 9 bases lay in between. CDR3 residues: CASSETATSTDTQYF. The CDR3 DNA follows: TGTGCCAGCAGTGAAACAGCGACTAGCACAGATACGCAGTATTTT.

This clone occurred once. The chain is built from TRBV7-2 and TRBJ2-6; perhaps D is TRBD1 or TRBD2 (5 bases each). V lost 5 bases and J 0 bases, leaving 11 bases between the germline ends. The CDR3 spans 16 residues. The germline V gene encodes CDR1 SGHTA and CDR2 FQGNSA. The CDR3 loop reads CASSIRGDSGANVLTF. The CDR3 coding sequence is TGTGCCAGCAGCATACGAGGGGACTCTGGGGCCAACGTCCTGACTTTC.

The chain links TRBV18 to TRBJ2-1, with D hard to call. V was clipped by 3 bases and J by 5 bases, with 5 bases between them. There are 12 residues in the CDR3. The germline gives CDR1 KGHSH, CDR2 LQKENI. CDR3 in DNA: TGTGCCAGCTCACCTGACCACAATGAGCAGTTCTTC. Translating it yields CASSPDHNEQFF.

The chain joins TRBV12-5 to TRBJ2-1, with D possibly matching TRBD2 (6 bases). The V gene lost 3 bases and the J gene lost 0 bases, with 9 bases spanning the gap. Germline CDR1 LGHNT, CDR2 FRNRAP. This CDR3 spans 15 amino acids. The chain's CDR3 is CASGFGGSSYNEQFF. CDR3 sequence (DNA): TGTGCTAGTGGTTTCGGGGGATCCTCCTACAATGAGCAGTTCTTC.

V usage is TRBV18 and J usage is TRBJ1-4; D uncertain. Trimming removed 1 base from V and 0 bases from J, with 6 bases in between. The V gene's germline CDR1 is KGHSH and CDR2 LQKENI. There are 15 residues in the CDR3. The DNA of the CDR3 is TGTGCCAGCTCACCACAGCCGGCAACTAATGAAAAACTGTTTTTT. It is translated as CASSPQPATNEKLFF.

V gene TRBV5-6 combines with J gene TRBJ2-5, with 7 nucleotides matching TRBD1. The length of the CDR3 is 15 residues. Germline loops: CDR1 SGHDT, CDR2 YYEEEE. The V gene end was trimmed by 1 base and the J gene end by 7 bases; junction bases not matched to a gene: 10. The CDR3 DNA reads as TGTGCCAGCAGCTTGATAGCCCGGGCAGGGGGGACCCAGTACTTC. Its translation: CASSLIARAGGTQYF.

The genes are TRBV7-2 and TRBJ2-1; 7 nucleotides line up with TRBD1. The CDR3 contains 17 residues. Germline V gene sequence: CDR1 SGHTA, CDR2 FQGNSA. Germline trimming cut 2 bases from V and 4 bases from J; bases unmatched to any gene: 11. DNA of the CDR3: TGTGCCAGCAGCTTATGGTTTGGACAGGTGGGTTACAATGAGCAGTTCTTC. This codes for CASSLWFGQVGYNEQFF.

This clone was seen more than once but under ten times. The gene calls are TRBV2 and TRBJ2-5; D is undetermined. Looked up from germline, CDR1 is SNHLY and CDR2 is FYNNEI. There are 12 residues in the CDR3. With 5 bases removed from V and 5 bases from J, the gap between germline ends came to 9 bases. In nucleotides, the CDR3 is TGTGCCAGCAGTTACAGTGTGGAGACCCAGTACTTC. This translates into CASSYSVETQYF. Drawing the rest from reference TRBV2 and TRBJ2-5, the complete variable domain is EPEVTQTPSHQVTQMGQEVILRCVPISNHLYFYWYRQILGQKVEFLVSFYNNEISEKSEIFDDQFSVERPDGSNFTLKIRSTKLEDSAMYFCASSYSVETQYFGPGTRLLVL.

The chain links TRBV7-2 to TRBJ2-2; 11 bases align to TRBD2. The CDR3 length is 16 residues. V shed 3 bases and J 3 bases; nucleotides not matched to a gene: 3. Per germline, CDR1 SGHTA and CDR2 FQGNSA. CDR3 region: CASSFPGLADTGELFF. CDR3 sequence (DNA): TGTGCCAGCAGCTTTCCGGGACTAGCGGACACCGGGGAGCTGTTTTTT.

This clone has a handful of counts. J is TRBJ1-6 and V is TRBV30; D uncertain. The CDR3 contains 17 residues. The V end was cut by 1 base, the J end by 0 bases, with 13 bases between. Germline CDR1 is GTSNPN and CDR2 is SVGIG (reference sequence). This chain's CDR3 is CAWSDLLRSSYNSPLHF. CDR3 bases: TGTGCCTGGAGTGATCTGCTGAGGAGCTCCTATAATTCACCCCTCCACTTT.

CDR3 protein: CASSLAGTRLREQFF. In DNA form, the CDR3 reads TGTGCCAGCAGCTTAGCCGGGACTAGGCTCCGTGAGCAGTTCTTC. The chain couples TRBV11-2 to TRBJ2-1, with 8 bases aligning to TRBD2. CDR1 is SGHAT, CDR2 FQNNGV, per germline. The CDR3 extends over 15 amino acids. With V trimmed by 1 base and J by 9 bases, 8 bases remained unmatched.

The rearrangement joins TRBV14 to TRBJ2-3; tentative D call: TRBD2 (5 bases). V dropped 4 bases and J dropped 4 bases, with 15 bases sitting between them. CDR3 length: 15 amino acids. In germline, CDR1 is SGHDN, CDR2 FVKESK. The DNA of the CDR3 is TGTGCCAGCAGCCCCTACGGACTGGGCTCAGATACGCAGTATTTT. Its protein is CASSPYGLGSDTQYF. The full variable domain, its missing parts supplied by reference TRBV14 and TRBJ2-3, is EAGVTQFPSHSVIEKGQTVTLRCDPISGHDNLYWYRRVMGKEIKFLLHFVKESKQDESGMPNNRFLAERTGGTYSTLKVQPAELEDSGVYFCASSPYGLGSDTQYFGPGTRLTVL.

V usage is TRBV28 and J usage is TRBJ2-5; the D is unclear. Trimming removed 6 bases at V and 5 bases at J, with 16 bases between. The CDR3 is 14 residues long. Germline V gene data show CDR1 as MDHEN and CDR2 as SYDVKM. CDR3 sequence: CASRAGTLPETQYF. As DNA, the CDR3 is TGTGCCAGCAGAGCAGGCACCCTCCCGGAGACCCAGTACTTC.

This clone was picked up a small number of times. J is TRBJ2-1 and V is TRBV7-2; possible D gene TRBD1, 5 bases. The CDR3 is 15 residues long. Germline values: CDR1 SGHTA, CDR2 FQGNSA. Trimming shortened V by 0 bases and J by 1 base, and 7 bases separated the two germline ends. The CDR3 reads CASSLAAGSYNEQFF. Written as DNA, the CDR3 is TGTGCCAGCAGCTTAGCTGCAGGGTCCTACAATGAGCAGTTCTTC. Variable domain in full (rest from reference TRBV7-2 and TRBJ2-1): GAGVSQSPSNKVTEKGKDVELRCDPISGHTALYWYRQSLGQGLEFLIYFQGNSAPDKSGLPSDRFSAERTGGSVSTLTIQRTQQEDSAVYLCASSLAAGSYNEQFFGPGTRLTVL.

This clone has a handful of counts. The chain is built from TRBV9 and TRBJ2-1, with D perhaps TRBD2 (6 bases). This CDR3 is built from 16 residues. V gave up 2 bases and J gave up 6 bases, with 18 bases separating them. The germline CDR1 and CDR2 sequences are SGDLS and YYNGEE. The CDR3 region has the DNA TGTGCCAGCAGCGTTAGTAGCGGCCTGAGCAGCAATGAGCAGTTCTTC. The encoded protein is CASSVSSGLSSNEQFF.